The 7 T cell receptor beta chains below all came from one sample that was sequenced in a study of regulatory T cells in long-lasting Graves disease. Time point specified: newly diagnosed GD, antithyroid drugs for less than 3 months. The TCR library used RNA extracted from PBMCs. Building the TCR beta libraries relied on iRepertoire HTBI primers, and CDR3 regions underwent Arm-PCR. TCRdb reanalysed the multiplex PCR reads using MiXCR and keeps one entry per CDR3 protein. Of about 540,000 distinct CDR3 sequences in the sample, approximately 13% were seen once. These same data were also listed under a study on T cells in Graves' hyperthyroidism and ophthalmopathy.

This sample comprised peripheral blood mononuclear cells (PBMCs), obtained at new diagnosis, from a patient treated with antithyroid drugs. These TCRs come from a young man with Graves disease.

There are many counts of this clonotype. The chain carries TRBV11-3 and TRBJ2-2; no reliable D call. The CDR3 extends over 13 amino acids. CDR1 SGHNT and CDR2 YENEEA come from the germline V gene. Between the trimmed V and J ends, which lost 2 bases and 4 bases, there was a span of 5 bases. In DNA form, the CDR3 reads TGTGCCAGCAGCTTACAGTCCACCGGGGAGCTGTTTTTT. This sequence encodes CASSLQSTGELFF.

This clonotype was detected ten times or more. The V and J genes are TRBV27 and TRBJ2-3, with D unclear. V was pared by 3 bases and J by 0 bases, with 10 bases between. CDR1 is MNHEY, CDR2 SMNVEV, per germline (reference sequence). CDR3 length: 15 amino acids. CDR3 nucleotide sequence: TGTGCCAGCAGTTTTGCGGCAGCTAGCACAGATACGCAGTATTTT. This encodes CASSFAAASTDTQYF.

This clonotype was found many times. The chain joins TRBV7-2 to TRBJ2-3; D is uncertain. The V end lost 2 bases, the J end lost 5 bases, and 2 bases lay between the germline ends. Germline V gene data show CDR1 as SGHTA and CDR2 as FQGNSA. The CDR3 is 11 residues long. The chain's CDR3 is CASSLQDTQYF. The DNA for the CDR3 is TGTGCCAGCAGCTTACAAGATACGCAGTATTTT.

In the case of this clonotype: A much larger clone lies one base from this, so it may be a read error. The chain employs TRBV12-3 or TRBV12-4 and TRBJ2-1; 9 nucleotides agree with TRBD1. The length of the CDR3 is 13 residues. The CDR3 sequence: CASSWGQGGERFF. The CDR3, as DNA: TGTGCCAGCAGTTGGGGACAGGGAGGTGAGCGGTTCTTC.

This clonotype was observed a few times. V gene TRBV5-6 combines with J gene TRBJ2-5, with TRBD2 identical over 7 bases. This CDR3 comprises 15 residues. V trimming: 0 bases; J trimming: 1 base; junction bases outside the gene matches: 3. Germline CDR1 and CDR2: SGHDT and YYEEEE. The CDR3 loop is CASSLVGGGQETQYF. The CDR3 DNA is TGTGCCAGCAGCTTGGTTGGCGGGGGCCAAGAGACCCAGTACTTC.

This clonotype was detected ten times or more. The chain combines TRBV18 with TRBJ1-1; D is possibly TRBD1 (6 bases). There are 15 residues in the CDR3. CDR1 is KGHSH, CDR2 LQKENI, per germline. Deletions cut 3 bases from V and 5 bases from J, with 16 bases between. The CDR3 here is CASSPTQGMGTEAFF. Written as DNA, the CDR3 is TGTGCCAGCTCACCCACGCAGGGGATGGGAACTGAAGCTTTCTTT. The full variable domain, rest sourced from reference TRBV18 and TRBJ1-1, is NAGVMQNPRHLVRRRGQEARLRCSPMKGHSHVYWYRQLPEEGLKFMVYLQKENIIDESGMPKERFSAEFPKEGPSILRIQQVVRGDSAAYFCASSPTQGMGTEAFFGQGTRLTVV.

This clonotype appeared many times. The gene calls are TRBV28 and TRBJ2-2; D possibly corresponds to TRBD2 (7 bases). The V end lost 7 bases, the J end lost 7 bases, and 19 bases lay between the germline ends. The CDR3 has 15 amino acids. Germline-derived CDR1 and CDR2 are MDHEN and SYDVKM. In DNA form, the CDR3 reads TGTGCCAGCACACGGTGGGGGCGGGAGAGCGGGGAGCTGTTTTTT. It is translated as CASTRWGRESGELFF.